Listed below are T cell receptor beta chains from one sample, sequenced in a study of blood T cell repertoires in COVID-19. This table comes from immunoSEQ multiplex PCR, and its TCRdb copy is limited to in-frame clones, with some not included. The sample consists of approximately 270,000 clones, approximately 85% of them appearing once. The specimen was PBMCs or T cells enriched from blood (not recorded which). The receptors come from a woman between 45 and 60 years old who had recovered from COVID-19. Each CDR3 is given with its conserved first and last residue. The order of the fields is J gene, D gene, clone size, V gene, CDR3 length, CDR3 protein, CDR3 DNA. The D gene is left open where the match is weak. Where a row states a size, it is once, few, many or the class of an expanded clone; other rows omit it.

>TRBJ1-4|TRBD1|NA|TRBV30|15
CAWSTNRGWNEKLFF
TGTGCCTGGAGTACAAACAGGGGGTGGAATGAAAAACTGTTTTTT
>TRBJ1-1|NA|NA|TRBV18|16
CASSPGQGLANTEAFF
TGTGCCAGCTCACCGGGGCAGGGACTGGCGAACACTGAAGCTTTCTTT
>TRBJ1-5|TRBD1|NA|TRBV9|15
CASSVGTGSNQPQHF
TGTGCCAGCAGCGTAGGGACAGGAAGCAATCAGCCCCAGCATTTT
>TRBJ2-1|NA|NA|TRBV11-2|16
CASSLELAPGYNEQFF
TGTGCCAGCAGCTTAGAACTAGCCCCCGGGTACAATGAGCAGTTCTTC
>TRBJ2-6|NA|NA|TRBV3-1/TRBV3-2|19
CASSGRDTRAPSGANVLTF
TGTGCCAGCAGCGGCAGGGACACACGAGCCCCCTCTGGGGCCAACGTCCTGACTTTC
>TRBJ1-5|TRBD1|NA|TRBV30|13
CAWNRGSNQPQHF
TGTGCCTGGAACAGGGGTAGCAATCAGCCCCAGCATTTT
>TRBJ2-5|TRBD2|NA|TRBV6-2/TRBV6-3|15
CASSWVAGAWETQYF
TGTGCCAGCAGTTGGGTAGCGGGAGCGTGGGAGACCCAGTACTTC
>TRBJ1-1|TRBD1|once|TRBV19|15
CASCWDGQGGTEAFF
TGTGCCAGTTGCTGGGACGGACAGGGGGGGACTGAAGCTTTCTTT
>TRBJ2-1|TRBD2|NA|TRBV5-8|18
CASSLAGLAGGLPDEQFF
TGTGCCAGCAGCTTGGCTGGACTAGCGGGAGGGCTTCCGGATGAGCAGTTCTTC
>TRBJ1-2|NA|once|TRBV7-3|15
CASSLIGGEGEGYTF
TGTGCCAGCAGCTTAATTGGGGGCGAGGGGGAAGGCTACACCTTC
>TRBJ2-2|NA|NA|TRBV5-6|15
CASSPRDWGTGELFF
TGTGCCAGCAGCCCCCGGGACTGGGGCACCGGGGAGCTGTTTTTT
>TRBJ2-2|TRBD2|few|TRBV7-2|16
CASSLMAGGNTGELFF
TGTGCCAGCAGCTTAATGGCGGGAGGGAACACCGGGGAGCTGTTTTTT
>TRBJ2-1|NA|NA|TRBV12-5|14
CASGLYGTGDEQFF
TGTGCTAGTGGTTTGTACGGTACAGGCGATGAGCAGTTCTTC
>TRBJ1-1|NA|NA|TRBV28|14
CASRWTDLNTEAFF
TGTGCCAGCAGGTGGACAGACTTGAACACTGAAGCTTTCTTT
>TRBJ1-2|NA|NA|TRBV21-1|13
CASSPPEEYGYTF
TGTGCCAGCAGCCCCCCCGAGGAGTATGGCTACACCTTC
>TRBJ1-5|NA|NA|TRBV9|19
CASSVVSGRVVYGNQPQHF
TGTGCCAGCAGCGTAGTGTCTGGGCGAGTTGTATATGGCAATCAGCCCCAGCATTTT
>TRBJ2-7|TRBD2|few|TRBV7-2|16
CASSLDGTSVAYEQYF
TGTGCCAGCAGCTTGGACGGGACTAGCGTCGCCTACGAGCAGTACTTC
>TRBJ2-5|TRBD2|NA|TRBV12-5|14
CASGLTSGIETQYF
TGTGCTAGTGGTTTGACTAGCGGGATTGAGACCCAGTACTTC
>TRBJ1-5|NA|NA|TRBV27|17
CASSSGRGGHSNQPQHF
TGTGCCAGCAGTTCCGGACGGGGAGGGCATAGCAATCAGCCCCAGCATTTT
>TRBJ2-1|TRBD2|NA|TRBV5-1|16
CASSLGTSTSYNEQFF
TGCGCCAGCAGCCTAGGGACTAGCACTTCCTACAATGAGCAGTTCTTC
>TRBJ2-1|TRBD1|NA|TRBV4-2|16
CASSQTTGGGYNEQFF
TGTGCCAGCAGCCAAACGACAGGGGGGGGATACAATGAGCAGTTCTTC
>TRBJ2-7|NA|NA|TRBV14|13
CASSQDIRHTEYF
TGTGCCAGCAGCCAAGATATCAGGCACACGGAGTACTTC
>TRBJ2-3|TRBD2|once|TRBV5-6|18
CASSYKGWGGSITDTQYF
TGTGCCAGCAGCTACAAAGGATGGGGCGGGAGTATCACAGATACGCAGTATTTT
>TRBJ1-2|NA|NA|TRBV5-1|13
CASSFLQGYGYTF
TGCGCCAGCAGCTTCTTACAGGGCTATGGCTACACCTTC
>TRBJ2-5|NA|NA|TRBV7-3|14
CASSPKEIQETQYF
TGTGCCAGCAGCCCCAAGGAGATCCAAGAGACCCAGTACTTC
>TRBJ2-3|NA|NA|TRBV5-4|12
CASSPTTDTQYF
TGTGCCAGCAGCCCGACTACAGATACGCAGTATTTT
>TRBJ2-2|NA|NA|TRBV28|16
CASSFRDMRNTGELFF
TGTGCCAGCAGTTTTCGGGACATGAGGAACACCGGGGAGCTGTTTTTT
>TRBJ1-4|TRBD1|NA|TRBV28|16
CASSLPGTGGREKLFF
TGTGCCAGCAGTTTGCCCGGGACAGGGGGCCGGGAAAAACTGTTTTTT
>TRBJ1-5|NA|NA|TRBV19|15
CATAAGGYGNQPQHF
TGTGCCACCGCGGCGGGAGGGTATGGCAATCAGCCCCAGCATTTT
>TRBJ2-7|NA|NA|TRBV5-1|13
CASSPPTGYEQYF
TGCGCCAGCAGCCCACCCACTGGTTACGAGCAGTACTTC
>TRBJ1-5|TRBD1|NA|TRBV7-9|15
CASSLGTDSNQPQHF
TGTGCCAGCAGCCTTGGGACAGATAGCAATCAGCCCCAGCATTTT
>TRBJ1-2|NA|NA|TRBV28|11
CASSFTRGYTF
TGTGCCAGCAGTTTTACACGCGGCTACACCTTC
>TRBJ1-2|TRBD1|few|TRBV2|13
CARQGAERNGYTF
TGTGCCAGACAGGGGGCGGAGAGAAATGGCTACACCTTC
>TRBJ1-5|NA|NA|TRBV28|16
CASSSPGRGGNQPQHF
TGTGCCAGCAGTTCCCCCGGTCGGGGGGGTAATCAGCCCCAGCATTTT
>TRBJ1-5|TRBD1|NA|TRBV3-1/TRBV3-2|16
CASSQDFGQGNQPQHF
TGTGCCAGCAGCCAAGATTTCGGACAGGGGAATCAGCCCCAGCATTTT
>TRBJ2-1|NA|NA|TRBV25-1|11
CASRGRDEQFF
TGTGCCAGCCGAGGTCGGGATGAGCAGTTCTTC
>TRBJ2-2|NA|once|TRBV18|13
CASSPAEAGELFF
TGTGCCAGCTCACCGGCAGAGGCCGGGGAGCTGTTTTTT
>TRBJ1-2|NA|NA|TRBV5-1|17
CASSLGRETVTNYGYTF
TGCGCCAGCAGCTTGGGCCGCGAGACAGTTACTAACTATGGCTACACCTTC
>TRBJ2-5|TRBD2|NA|TRBV9|12
CASSPGGETQYF
TGTGCCAGCAGCCCGGGGGGTGAGACCCAGTACTTC
>TRBJ1-2|NA|NA|TRBV5-5|16
CASSLGSETPLSGYTF
TGTGCCAGCAGCTTAGGCAGTGAGACCCCACTATCCGGCTACACCTTC
>TRBJ2-1|NA|few|TRBV10-3|11
CAISLNNEQFF
TGTGCCATCAGCCTAAACAATGAGCAGTTCTTC
>TRBJ1-5|TRBD1|NA|TRBV6-2/TRBV6-3|15
CASSLVTGGLQPQHF
TGTGCCAGCAGTTTGGTAACAGGGGGCTTACAGCCCCAGCATTTT
>TRBJ2-5|TRBD2|NA|TRBV4-1|18
CASSQEVTGGRFKETQYF
TGCGCCAGCAGCCAAGAGGTAACAGGCGGGAGGTTTAAAGAGACCCAGTACTTC
>TRBJ1-2|TRBD1|NA|TRBV2|13
CASRDRAGYGYTF
TGTGCCAGCAGAGACAGGGCAGGCTATGGCTACACCTTC
>TRBJ2-3|NA|NA|TRBV29-1|15
CSAAGRSGGPDTQYF
TGCAGCGCCGCGGGTCGTAGCGGAGGCCCAGATACGCAGTATTTT
>TRBJ2-5|NA|NA|TRBV2|14
CASRAGVAVETQYF
TGTGCCAGCAGGGCAGGGGTGGCGGTGGAGACCCAGTACTTC
>TRBJ2-4|TRBD2|NA|TRBV28|17
CASSLKLAGLAKNIQYF
TGTGCCAGCAGTTTAAAACTAGCGGGCCTAGCCAAAAACATTCAGTACTTC
>TRBJ2-2|NA|NA|TRBV3-1/TRBV3-2|18
CASSPGLHRASNTGELFF
TGTGCCAGCAGCCCGGGACTTCACCGGGCCTCGAACACCGGGGAGCTGTTTTTT
>TRBJ1-3|NA|NA|TRBV27|12
CASSTPGNTIYF
TGTGCCAGCAGCACACCTGGAAACACCATATATTTT
>TRBJ2-2|NA|NA|TRBV19|15
CASSRTGFNTGELFF
TGTGCCAGTAGTAGAACAGGGTTTAACACCGGGGAGCTGTTTTTT
>TRBJ1-2|NA|NA|TRBV27|15
CASSLSGRGGYGYTF
TGTGCCAGCAGTTTATCGGGACGGGGGGGCTATGGCTACACCTTC
>TRBJ1-4|NA|few|TRBV28|16
CASRYPQGGSGEKLFF
TGTGCCAGCAGGTACCCGCAGGGTGGCTCTGGTGAAAAACTGTTTTTT